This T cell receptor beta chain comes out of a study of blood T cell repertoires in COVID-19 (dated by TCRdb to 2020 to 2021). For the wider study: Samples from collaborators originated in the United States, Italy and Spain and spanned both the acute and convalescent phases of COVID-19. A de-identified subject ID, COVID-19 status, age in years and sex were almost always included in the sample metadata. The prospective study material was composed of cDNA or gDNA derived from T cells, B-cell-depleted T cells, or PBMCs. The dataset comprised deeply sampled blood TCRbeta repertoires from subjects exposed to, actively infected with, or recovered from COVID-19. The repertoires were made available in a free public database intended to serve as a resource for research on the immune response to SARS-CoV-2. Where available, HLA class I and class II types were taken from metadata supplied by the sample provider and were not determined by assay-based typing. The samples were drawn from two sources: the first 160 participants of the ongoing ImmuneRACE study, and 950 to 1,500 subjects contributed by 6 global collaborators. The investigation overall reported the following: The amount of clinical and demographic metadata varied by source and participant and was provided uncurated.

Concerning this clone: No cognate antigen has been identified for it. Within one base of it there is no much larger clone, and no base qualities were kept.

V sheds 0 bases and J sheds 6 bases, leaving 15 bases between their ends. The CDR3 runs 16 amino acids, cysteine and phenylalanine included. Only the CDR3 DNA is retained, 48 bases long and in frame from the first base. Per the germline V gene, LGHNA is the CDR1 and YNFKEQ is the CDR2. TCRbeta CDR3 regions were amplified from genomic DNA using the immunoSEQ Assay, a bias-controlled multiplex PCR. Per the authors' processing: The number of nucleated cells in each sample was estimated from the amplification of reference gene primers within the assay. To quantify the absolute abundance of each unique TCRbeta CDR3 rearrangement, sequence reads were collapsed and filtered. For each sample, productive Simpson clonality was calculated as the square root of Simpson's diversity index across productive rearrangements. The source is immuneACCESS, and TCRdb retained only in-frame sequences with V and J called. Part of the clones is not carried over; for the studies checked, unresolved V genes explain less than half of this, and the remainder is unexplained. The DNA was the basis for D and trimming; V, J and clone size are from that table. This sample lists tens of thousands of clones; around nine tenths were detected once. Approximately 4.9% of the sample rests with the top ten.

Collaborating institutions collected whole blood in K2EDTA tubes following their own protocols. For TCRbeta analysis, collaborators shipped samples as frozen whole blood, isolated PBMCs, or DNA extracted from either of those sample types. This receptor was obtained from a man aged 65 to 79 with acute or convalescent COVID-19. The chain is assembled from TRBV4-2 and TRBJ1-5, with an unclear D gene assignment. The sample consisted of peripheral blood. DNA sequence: TGTGCCAGCAGCCAAGATTCGGGGTTTGGTAGTCAGCCCCAGCATTTT. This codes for CASSQDSGFGSQPQHF.